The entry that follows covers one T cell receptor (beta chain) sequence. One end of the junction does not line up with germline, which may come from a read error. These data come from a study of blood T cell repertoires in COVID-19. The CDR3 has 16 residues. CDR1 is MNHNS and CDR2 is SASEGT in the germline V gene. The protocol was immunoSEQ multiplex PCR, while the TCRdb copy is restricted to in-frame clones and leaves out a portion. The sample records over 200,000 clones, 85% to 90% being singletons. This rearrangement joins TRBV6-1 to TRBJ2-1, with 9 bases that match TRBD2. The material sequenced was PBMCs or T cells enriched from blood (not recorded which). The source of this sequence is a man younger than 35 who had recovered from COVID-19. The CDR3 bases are TGTGCCAGCAGGGAAGCTTCGGGACTAGCTTCTGATGAGCAGTTCTTC. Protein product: CASREASGLASDEQFF.